The 27 T cell receptor beta chains below come from one sample, sequenced in a study of PD-1 blockade in classical Hodgkin lymphoma. Time point given: cycle 4 day 1 (C4D1), after more than five weeks of nivolumab. Each of the patients experienced relapse following autologous stem cell transplantation, and their brentuximab vedotin exposure differed. Sequenced by immunoSEQ multiplex PCR; TCRdb stores in-frame clones only, minus some. The profile shows some 86,000 clones, approximately 90% of them singletons. This specimen consisted of peripheral blood mononuclear cells (PBMCs), obtained before the fourth cycle of nivolumab. These receptors originate from a human donor with classical Hodgkin lymphoma.

J is TRBJ2-1 and V is TRBV27; 15 nucleotides line up with TRBD2. The CDR3 is 15 residues long. The germline V gene encodes CDR1 MNHEY and CDR2 SMNVEV (reference sequence). With V trimmed by 7 bases and J by 7 bases, 5 bases remained unmatched. The CDR3 region is CASTFGTSGRNEQFF. The CDR3 nucleotides are TGTGCCAGCACCTTCGGGACTAGCGGGAGGAATGAGCAGTTCTTC.

This sequence joins TRBV20-1 and TRBJ2-3, with D unclear. With 3 bases removed from V and 9 bases from J, the gap between germline ends came to 10 bases. CDR3 size: 11 residues. In germline, CDR1 is DFQATT, CDR2 SNEGSKA (reference sequence). The DNA for the CDR3 is TGCAGTGCTAGTCTCGACCCCACGCAGTATTTT. It encodes CSASLDPTQYF.

The V call is TRBV9, the J call TRBJ1-1, with 7 bases fitting TRBD1. Unmatched junction bases numbered 18, after V lost 4 bases and J lost 3 bases. This CDR3 contains 18 residues. Per germline, CDR1 SGDLS and CDR2 YYNGEE. CDR3 protein: CASSPTSTLTGTDTEAFF. The CDR3 nucleotides read TGTGCCAGCAGCCCAACGAGTACATTGACAGGGACCGACACTGAAGCTTTCTTT.

The table lists this clone with a few counts. V is TRBV19 and J is TRBJ1-1; D is ambiguous. Germline V gene sequence: CDR1 LNHDA, CDR2 SQIVND (reference sequence). Trimming pared 5 bases from V and 2 bases from J, leaving 12 bases between. The CDR3 spans 14 residues. The DNA for the CDR3 is TGTGCCAGTAGTTCGGCGTATACAAACACTGAAGCTTTCTTT. Translation: CASSSAYTNTEAFF.

The chain has TRBV9 and TRBJ2-3, with TRBD2 matching over 11 bases. Germline CDR1 and CDR2: SGDLS and YYNGEE. J lost 2 bases, V lost 4 bases, and 6 bases had no gene match. The CDR3 runs to 16 residues. Here the CDR3 DNA reads TGTGCCAGCAGCTCACGACTAGCGGGGAACACAGATACGCAGTATTTT. This gives the protein CASSSRLAGNTDTQYF.

The V and J genes are TRBV10-1 and TRBJ1-1; tentatively, D is TRBD1 (5 bases). This CDR3 spans 13 amino acids. V lost 0 bases and J 7 bases, leaving 9 bases between the germline ends. The germline V gene encodes CDR1 WNHNN and CDR2 SYGVQD (reference sequence). CDR3 nucleotides: TGCGCCAGCAGTGAGTCGGGGGTCGGTGAAGCTTTCTTT. Translation: CASSESGVGEAFF.

This clone was seen a handful of times. The gene calls are TRBV29-1 and TRBJ1-1; maybe TRBD1 (5 bases). The CDR3 sequence is 16 residues long. From germline, CDR1 is SQVTM and CDR2 ANQGSEA. V gave up 5 bases and J gave up 1 base, with 20 bases separating them. The CDR3 region is CSVWGEGRTWNTEAFF. The DNA for the CDR3 is TGCAGCGTTTGGGGGGAGGGCAGGACTTGGAACACTGAAGCTTTCTTT.

V is TRBV15 and J is TRBJ2-1; the D is unclear. The CDR3 sequence is 13 residues long. Looked up from germline, CDR1 is LNHNV and CDR2 is YYDKDF (reference sequence). Between the trimmed V and J ends, which lost 0 bases and 7 bases, there was a span of 7 bases. DNA of the CDR3: TGTGCCACCAGCAGAGATCCCGGGAATGAGCAGTTCTTC. Its translation is CATSRDPGNEQFF.

V and J are TRBV7-9 and TRBJ1-5, with a weak D call TRBD1 (5 bases). The germline gives CDR1 SEHNR, CDR2 FQNEAQ (reference sequence). This CDR3 has 15 amino acids. Trimming removed 5 bases from V and 3 bases from J, with 14 bases in between. This CDR3 reads CASSPGTGVNQPQHF. CDR3 nucleotides: TGTGCCAGCAGCCCCGGGACCGGCGTCAATCAGCCCCAGCATTTT.

The CDR3 protein is CASTLTGNTEAFF. The DNA for the CDR3 is TGTGCCAGCACCCTCACAGGGAACACTGAAGCTTTCTTT. V usage is TRBV6-1 and J usage is TRBJ1-1; tentatively, D is TRBD1 (5 bases). Germline V lookup: CDR1 MNHNS, CDR2 SASEGT. This CDR3 region has 13 residues. Trimming shortened V by 7 bases and J by 1 base, and 10 bases separated the two germline ends.

This clone is a singleton in its sample. V and J are TRBV7-9 and TRBJ1-1; D remains unclear. Germline CDR1 and CDR2: SEHNR and FQNEAQ (reference sequence). V lost 1 base and J lost 1, with 7 bases in between. The CDR3 is made up of 14 amino acids. The CDR3 nucleotides read TGTGCCAGCAGCTTAGTCTTCACGAACACTGAAGCTTTCTTT. Its translation: CASSLVFTNTEAFF.

This clone was found a few times. The chain uses TRBV7-9 and TRBJ2-3, with 8 bases matching TRBD1. The V segment lost 3 bases and the J segment 1 base; nucleotides outside the gene matches: 15. The CDR3 contains 19 residues. The germline CDR1 and CDR2 sequences are SEHNR and FQNEAQ (reference sequence). The CDR3 region has the DNA TGTGCCAGCAGCTTCCGCTCCGGGACAGGCGATGTGGGCACAGATACGCAGTATTTT. The encoded protein is CASSFRSGTGDVGTDTQYF.

V and J are TRBV19 and TRBJ2-4; D is perhaps TRBD1 (5 bases). The CDR3 totals 12 residues. Per the germline V gene, CDR1 is LNHDA and CDR2 is SQIVND (reference sequence). The ends were cut back, 5 bases at V and 6 bases at J, with 8 bases in the middle. Here the CDR3 reads CASSGQGNIQYF. As DNA, the CDR3 is TGTGCCAGTAGTGGGCAGGGAAACATTCAGTACTTC.

The chain couples TRBV5-1 to TRBJ2-2, with 7 bases that match TRBD1. This CDR3 contains 15 residues. Trimming took 0 bases from V and 7 from J; bases not matched to a gene: 6. Germline loops: CDR1 SGHRS, CDR2 YFSETQ. CDR3 DNA sequence: TGCGCCAGCAGCTTGGTCCCAGGGGGAAGCGGGGAGCTGTTTTTT. This translates into CASSLVPGGSGELFF.

This chain connects TRBV19 to TRBJ2-5; 7 bases match TRBD2. The CDR3 runs to 17 residues. The germline V gene has CDR1 LNHDA and CDR2 SQIVND (reference sequence). The V gene end was trimmed by 5 bases and the J gene end by 4 bases; junction bases not matched to a gene: 16. CDR3 sequence reads: CASSRAGEPSRGETQYF. The CDR3 nucleotides read TGTGCCAGTAGTCGGGCGGGGGAGCCAAGTAGGGGAGAGACCCAGTACTTC.

The V call is TRBV28, the J call TRBJ2-2; D gene uncertain. With 7 bases removed from V and 5 bases from J, the gap between germline ends came to 14 bases. CDR1 and CDR2 (germline): MDHEN, SYDVKM. The CDR3 has 14 residues. CDR3 sequence reads: CASMLSGLTGELFF. The CDR3 region has the DNA TGTGCCAGCATGCTTTCGGGTCTGACCGGGGAGCTGTTTTTT.

The chain joins TRBV9 to TRBJ2-6; D uncertain. The germline CDR1 and CDR2 sequences are SGDLS and YYNGEE. The ends were cut back, 6 bases at V and 2 bases at J, with 18 bases in the middle. This CDR3 region has 17 residues. CDR3 sequence: CASILGPGLAGANVLTF. DNA of the CDR3: TGTGCCAGCATCCTAGGTCCCGGTCTGGCTGGGGCCAACGTCCTGACTTTC.

The chain links TRBV7-8 to TRBJ2-7; the D gene is possibly TRBD2 (7 bases). The CDR3 has 17 amino acids. Looked up from germline, CDR1 is SGHVS and CDR2 is FQNEAQ. V was clipped by 2 bases and J by 4 bases, with 21 bases between them. DNA for the CDR3: TGTGCCAGCAGCTTATTAGGCGGGGGACAATTCGAGTACGAGCAGTACTTC. Amino acid sequence: CASSLLGGGQFEYEQYF.

The rearrangement joins TRBV5-1 to TRBJ2-1; TRBD2 aligns across 14 bases. There are 15 residues in the CDR3. CDR1 is SGHRS, CDR2 YFSETQ, per germline. J was trimmed by 9 bases and V by 7 bases; bases with no gene match: 9. As DNA, the CDR3 is TGCGCCAGCTGGGGGACTAGCGGGGGCACGGGTGAGCAGTTCTTC. It specifies CASWGTSGGTGEQFF.

This chain joins TRBV10-3 and TRBJ2-3; no clear D gene. The CDR3 has 14 residues. V dropped 3 bases and J dropped 2 bases, with 9 bases sitting between them. Germline-derived CDR1 and CDR2 are ENHRY and SYGVKD. The CDR3 region has the DNA TGTGCCATCAGTGAAAACGGTAACACAGATACGCAGTATTTT. Its protein product is CAISENGNTDTQYF.

The genes are TRBV7-2 and TRBJ2-7; TRBD2 matches 9 bases. Germline CDR1 SGHTA, CDR2 FQGNSA. V trimming: 5 bases; J trimming: 1 base; junction bases outside the gene matches: 6. The CDR3 has 15 residues. CDR3 sequence (DNA): TGTGCCAGCAGCCCCTGGCTAGCGGGGTCCTACGAGCAGTACTTC. Amino acids: CASSPWLAGSYEQYF.

The chain employs TRBV28 and TRBJ1-5, with a weak D call TRBD1 (5 bases). This CDR3 contains 15 residues. V lost 2 bases and J lost 4, with 12 bases in between. The germline V gene has CDR1 MDHEN and CDR2 SYDVKM. CDR3 nucleotide sequence: TGTGCCAGCAGTTTAGGGGGGGTGCTTAATCAGCCCCAGCATTTT. Encoded protein: CASSLGGVLNQPQHF. The full variable domain, its missing parts supplied by reference TRBV28 and TRBJ1-5, is DVKVTQSSRYLVKRTGEKVFLECVQDMDHENMFWYRQDPGLGLRLIYFSYDVKMKEKGDIPEGYSVSREKKERFSLILESASTNQTSMYLCASSLGGVLNQPQHFGDGTRLSIL.

The V and J genes are TRBV25-1 and TRBJ1-4, with a possible D match to TRBD1 (6 bases). V lost 1 base and J 6 bases, leaving 9 bases between the germline ends. Germline assignment: CDR1 MGHDK and CDR2 SYGVNS. This CDR3 comprises 14 residues. The CDR3 reads CASSEWRGDEKLFF. The CDR3 DNA is TGTGCCAGCAGTGAATGGAGGGGGGATGAAAAACTGTTTTTT.

The V gene is TRBV7-8, the J gene TRBJ2-1, with TRBD2 identical over 10 bases. Germline V gene lookup returns CDR1 SGHVS and CDR2 FQNEAQ. The CDR3 covers 16 residues. V shed 5 bases, J shed 7 bases, and the junction held 11 bases outside the gene matches. The CDR3 reads CASSQSGGARFNEQFF. CDR3 nucleotides: TGTGCCAGCAGCCAAAGCGGGGGGGCGCGTTTTAATGAGCAGTTCTTC.

The J gene is TRBJ1-1, the V gene TRBV6-5; D gene ambiguous. The CDR3 spans 16 residues. CDR1 is MNHEY, CDR2 SVGAGI, per germline. V shed 0 bases and J shed 1 base, with 12 bases lying between them. The CDR3 region has the DNA TGTGCCAGCAGTTACTCATTTAAGGTGAGGAACACTGAAGCTTTCTTT. Protein: CASSYSFKVRNTEAFF.

This rearrangement joins TRBV7-2 to TRBJ2-7, with a possible D match to TRBD1 (5 bases). This CDR3 is 13 amino acids long. Germline CDR1 is SGHTA and CDR2 is FQGNSA. V was pared by 3 bases and J by 2 bases, with 8 bases between. CDR3 protein: CASSFHRTYEQYF. CDR3 in DNA: TGTGCCAGCAGCTTTCACAGGACCTACGAGCAGTACTTC.

This chain joins TRBV5-1 and TRBJ1-3; D is uncertain. From germline, CDR1 is SGHRS and CDR2 YFSETQ. The CDR3 has 16 residues. Trimming shortened V by 4 bases and J by 0 bases, and 14 bases separated the two germline ends. The CDR3 region is CASSVSGPLSGNTIYF. CDR3 nucleotides: TGCGCCAGCAGCGTATCCGGGCCCCTCTCTGGAAACACCATATATTTT.